These 25 T cell receptor beta chains came from one sample sequenced in a study of blood T cell repertoires in COVID-19. Method: immunoSEQ multiplex PCR; TCRdb's copy keeps in-frame clones and lacks some. The sample holds under 400,000 clones, around 85% seen once. Source material: PBMCs or T cells enriched from blood (not recorded which). These receptors all stem from a woman aged 40 to 50 with acute COVID-19.

This rearrangement joins TRBV18 to TRBJ2-5; D unresolved. The germline V gene encodes CDR1 KGHSH and CDR2 LQKENI. Trimming cost V 3 bases and J 1 base, with 18 bases left between them. The CDR3 is made up of 17 amino acids. CDR3: CASSPPFGERIQETQYF. The DNA for the CDR3 is TGTGCCAGCTCACCCCCCTTCGGCGAGCGAATCCAAGAGACCCAGTACTTC.

The chain employs TRBV5-6 and TRBJ1-6; D gene ambiguous. CDR3 length: 13 amino acids. Deletions cut 3 bases from V and 7 bases from J, with 8 bases between. Germline values: CDR1 SGHDT, CDR2 YYEEEE. CDR3: CASSSPANSPLHF. CDR3 sequence (DNA): TGTGCCAGCAGCTCCCCCGCGAATTCACCCCTCCACTTT.

CDR3 DNA: TGCGCCAGCAGCGCGGGACAGAAGCACAATGAGCAGTTCTTC. This sequence encodes CASSAGQKHNEQFF. This chain uses TRBV5-1 with TRBJ2-1; D possibly corresponds to TRBD1 (7 bases). Germline assignment: CDR1 SGHRS and CDR2 YFSETQ. The CDR3 extends over 14 amino acids. V lost 4 bases, J lost 5 bases, and 13 bases lay in between.

V usage is TRBV5-1 and J usage is TRBJ2-1; 9 bases agree with TRBD2. Germline V lookup: CDR1 SGHRS, CDR2 YFSETQ. The CDR3 runs to 16 residues. J was trimmed by 7 bases and V by 3 bases; bases with no gene match: 11. CDR3 in amino acids: CASSYEGGRALNEQFF. CDR3 sequence (DNA): TGCGCCAGCAGCTACGAGGGCGGGAGGGCCTTGAATGAGCAGTTCTTC. Supplemented by reference TRBV5-1 and TRBJ2-1, the full variable domain reads KAGVTQTPRYLIKTRGQQVTLSCSPISGHRSVSWYQQTPGQGLQFLFEYFSETQRNKGNFPGRFSGRQFSNSRSEMNVSTLELGDSALYLCASSYEGGRALNEQFFGPGTRLTVL.

The V call is TRBV3-1 (or the pseudogene TRBV3-2), the J call TRBJ2-1, with D maybe TRBD2 (7 bases). This CDR3 region has 14 residues. Germline assignment: CDR1 LGHDT and CDR2 YNNKEL (reference sequence). The V end was cut by 4 bases, the J end by 7 bases, with 14 bases between. The CDR3 coding sequence is TGTGCCAGCAGCCTCCCAAGGGGGGGGAATGAGCAGTTCTTC. Its protein product is CASSLPRGGNEQFF.

The chain uses TRBV27 and TRBJ2-7; tentative D call: TRBD2 (6 bases). Germline assignment: CDR1 MNHEY and CDR2 SMNVEV (reference sequence). The CDR3 runs to 17 residues. Trimming took off 6 bases at V and 1 base at J, with 22 bases between the two ends. Here the CDR3 DNA reads TGTGCCAGCAGCCCTGGGTGGGGGAGGAGTGGGTCCTACGAGCAGTACTTC. This gives the protein CASSPGWGRSGSYEQYF.

Only a few counts were recorded for this clone. The chain employs TRBV6-5 and TRBJ1-5; the D gene is possibly TRBD1 (5 bases). The CDR3 has 13 residues. Looked up from germline, CDR1 is MNHEY and CDR2 is SVGAGI. V was shortened by 6 bases and J by 8 bases, with 14 bases between the two germline ends. This chain's CDR3 is CASSVRGTEPQHF. As DNA, the CDR3 is TGTGCCAGCAGCGTCCGCGGGACTGAGCCCCAGCATTTT.

J is TRBJ2-6 and V is TRBV6-2 or TRBV6-3; tentatively, D is TRBD2 (6 bases). The ends were cut back, 5 bases at V and 1 base at J, with 18 bases in the middle. Germline V gene lookup returns CDR1 MNHEY and CDR2 SVGEGT. The CDR3 has 18 amino acids. CDR3 sequence: CASSRRESFSSGANVLTF. CDR3 sequence (DNA): TGTGCCAGCAGTCGTCGGGAGAGCTTCTCTTCTGGGGCCAACGTCCTGACTTTC.

The V and J genes are TRBV20-1 and TRBJ2-7; 11 bases align to TRBD2. The germline gives CDR1 DFQATT, CDR2 SNEGSKA (reference sequence). This CDR3 has 15 amino acids. V lost 3 bases and J lost 1; bases outside the gene matches: 5. The chain's CDR3 is CSASYLAGGSYEQYF. The CDR3 DNA follows: TGCAGTGCTAGTTATCTAGCGGGAGGTTCCTACGAGCAGTACTTC.

For the CDR3, the DNA is TGTGCCAGTAGTTCCGGGCCCAGGGGTACGCAGTATTTT. Translation: CASSSGPRGTQYF. The V and J genes are TRBV19 and TRBJ2-3; perhaps TRBD1 as D (6 bases). Trimming removed 5 bases from V and 8 bases from J, with 14 bases in between. The germline gives CDR1 LNHDA, CDR2 SQIVND (reference sequence). There are 13 residues in the CDR3.

The chain uses TRBV7-8 and TRBJ2-3; 13 bases line up with TRBD2. Per the germline V gene, CDR1 is SGHVS and CDR2 is FQNEAQ. The CDR3 has 15 residues. Trimming took 8 bases from V and 7 from J; bases not matched to a gene: 9. The CDR3: CASAQTSGRTNTQYF. The CDR3 region has the DNA TGTGCCAGCGCCCAGACTAGCGGGAGGACAAATACGCAGTATTTT.

The rearrangement uses TRBV7-2 and TRBJ2-7, with D tentatively TRBD2 (6 bases). V lost 1 base and J lost 7, with 8 bases in between. Germline-derived CDR1 and CDR2 are SGHTA and FQGNSA. The CDR3 is 12 residues long. The CDR3 loop is CASSLVSGEQYF. The CDR3 DNA is TGTGCCAGCAGCTTAGTGAGCGGGGAGCAGTACTTC.

V and J are TRBV19 and TRBJ1-3; 8 bases agree with TRBD1. The germline V gene has CDR1 LNHDA and CDR2 SQIVND (reference sequence). The CDR3 runs to 14 residues. After removal of 4 bases from V and 4 bases from J, the junction contained 3 bases not matched to a gene. As DNA, the CDR3 is TGTGCCAGTAGTAGGACAGGGCCCGGAAACACCATATATTTT. This sequence encodes CASSRTGPGNTIYF.

The chain recombines TRBV7-8 with TRBJ1-3; tentatively, D is TRBD1 (5 bases). Per the germline V gene, CDR1 is SGHVS and CDR2 is FQNEAQ. There are 15 residues in the CDR3. V gave up 4 bases and J gave up 1 base, with 11 bases separating them. CDR3 bases: TGTGCCAGCAGCTCCCAAAGGGGTTCTGGAAACACCATATATTTT. It is translated as CASSSQRGSGNTIYF.

The chain recombines TRBV11-2 with TRBJ1-6; 8 nucleotides align to TRBD1. The length of the CDR3 is 15 residues. Germline values: CDR1 SGHAT, CDR2 FQNNGV. After removal of 5 bases from V and 5 bases from J, the junction contained 5 bases not matched to a gene. The CDR3: CASSTDRVNNSPLHF. CDR3 nucleotide sequence: TGTGCCAGCAGCACGGACAGGGTGAATAATTCACCCCTCCACTTT.

The chain employs TRBV4-2 and TRBJ1-1, with no clear D. Trimming left V 0 bases short and J 3 bases short, with 8 bases between. CDR1 is LGHNA and CDR2 is YNFKEQ in the germline V gene. This CDR3 contains 14 residues. The CDR3 loop is CASSQDRLYTEAFF. In nucleotides, the CDR3 is TGTGCCAGCAGCCAAGACAGATTATACACTGAAGCTTTCTTT.

The chain uses TRBV28 and TRBJ1-6; possible D gene TRBD1, 5 bases. The V end was cut by 5 bases, the J end by 9 bases, with 17 bases between. This CDR3 region has 15 residues. Germline V gives CDR1 MDHEN, CDR2 SYDVKM. CDR3 amino acids: CASSPPTGLGSPLHF. DNA for the CDR3: TGTGCCAGCAGTCCCCCTACAGGTTTGGGTTCACCCCTCCACTTT.

The rearrangement uses TRBV5-4 and TRBJ2-1, with 16 bases matching TRBD2. V lost 4 bases to trimming and J lost 7 bases; unmatched junction nucleotides: 8. Germline V CDR1 and CDR2: SGHNT, YYREEE (reference sequence). The CDR3 covers 17 residues. For the CDR3, the DNA is TGTGCCAGCAGCACTGGGACTAGCGGGGGGGCCAGGAATGAGCAGTTCTTC. Its translation: CASSTGTSGGARNEQFF.

The chain combines TRBV7-6 with TRBJ1-4; the D gene is possibly TRBD1 (6 bases). V was clipped by 1 base and J by 0 bases, with 9 bases between them. The CDR3 covers 16 residues. The V gene's germline CDR1 is SGHVS and CDR2 FNYEAQ. The CDR3 loop reads CASSLEGGATNEKLFF. CDR3 DNA sequence: TGTGCCAGCAGCTTAGAGGGGGGGGCAACTAATGAAAAACTGTTTTTT.

This clone was observed a handful of times. The rearrangement links TRBV18 to TRBJ1-2; a weak D match, TRBD1 (6 bases). CDR3 length: 19 amino acids. Germline CDR1 is KGHSH and CDR2 is LQKENI. The V and J ends lost 0 bases and 0 bases respectively, with 20 bases between them. CDR3 sequence reads: CASSPPSTLRQETNYGYTF. CDR3 sequence (DNA): TGTGCCAGCTCACCACCTAGTACCCTCAGACAGGAAACTAACTATGGCTACACCTTC.

The CDR3: CASSPSPGVTQYF. The DNA for the CDR3 is TGTGCCAGCAGCCCTAGCCCAGGGGTTACGCAGTATTTT. The J gene is TRBJ2-3, the V gene TRBV7-3, with D possibly TRBD1 on 6 matching bases. Germline V gene lookup returns CDR1 SGHTA and CDR2 FQGTGA. The CDR3 runs to 13 residues. V was shortened by 5 bases and J by 8 bases, with 14 bases between the two germline ends. Filled out from reference TRBV7-3 and TRBJ2-3, the complete variable domain reads GAGVSQTPSNKVTEKGKYVELRCDPISGHTALYWYRQSLGQGPEFLIYFQGTGAADDSGLPNDRFFAVRPEGSVSTLKIQRTERGDSAVYLCASSPSPGVTQYFGPGTRLTVL.

The DNA for the CDR3 is TGTGCCAGCAGCTTTTTGCGGATTACCTTCGCCGAGCAGTACTTC. Amino acids: CASSFLRITFAEQYF. The rearrangement joins TRBV7-9 to TRBJ2-7; D gene uncertain. Trimming took off 3 bases at V and 6 bases at J, with 18 bases between the two ends. CDR1 and CDR2 (germline): SEHNR, FQNEAQ (reference sequence). The CDR3 has 15 amino acids.

On this clone itself: This specimen includes other DNA sequences encoding the same CDR3. This chain links TRBV5-4 with TRBJ2-7; D may be TRBD1 (6 bases). CDR3 length equals 13 residues. Trimming pared 2 bases from V and 2 bases from J, leaving 8 bases between. CDR1 SGHNT and CDR2 YYREEE come from the germline V gene (reference sequence). The CDR3 protein is CASSLQGAYEQYF. The CDR3 DNA is TGTGCCAGCAGCTTACAGGGAGCCTACGAGCAGTACTTC.

This clone was seen a handful of times. The chain combines TRBV7-6 with TRBJ2-3; TRBD2 agrees at 8 bases. The germline V gene has CDR1 SGHVS and CDR2 FNYEAQ. This CDR3 contains 15 residues. The J segment lost 1 base and the V segment lost 5 bases, leaving 5 bases of the junction unmatched. Here the CDR3 DNA reads TGTGCCAGCAGCCCCCCGACTAGCGGCACAGATACGCAGTATTTT. Amino acids: CASSPPTSGTDTQYF.

The genes are TRBV7-3 and TRBJ2-1, with D maybe TRBD1 (5 bases). Germline CDR1 and CDR2: SGHTA and FQGTGA. The CDR3 spans 12 residues. V was clipped by 1 base and J by 8 bases, with 6 bases between them. This chain's CDR3 is CASSLRGDEQFF. In nucleotides, the CDR3 is TGTGCCAGCAGCTTAAGGGGCGATGAGCAGTTCTTC.